This T cell receptor beta chain was found in a study of T cell repertoires in cytomegalovirus infection. Whole-study context: Public TCR beta signatures were indicative of both CMV infection and a matching HLA type.

Whole-study findings and limits: CMV-specific TCR beta clonotypes restricted by HLA-C were the ones dominating the ex vivo response. Cumulated frequencies of public TCR beta families served to identify carriers of CMV plus the relevant HLA.

This clonotype was detected only a few times. Its target is unknown. Germline V gene data show CDR1 as DFQATT and CDR2 as SNEGSKA (reference sequence). V shed 0 bases, J shed 8 bases, and the junction held 4 bases outside the gene matches. This CDR3 is 13 amino acids long. TCRdb called the reads again in MiXCR, with one record for every CDR3 protein. Of about 330,000 distinct CDR3 sequences in the sample, roughly 9.5% are singletons; the top ten hold roughly 4%. This sequence joins TRBV20-1 and TRBJ1-2, with 9 positions matching TRBD1. The sample consisted of PBMCs. The sequence was collected from a human donor in good health (CMV status not recorded). Some clones in this sample may be carry-over from other donors' samples. CDR3 amino acids: CSARDRGQGGYTF. DNA for the CDR3: TGCAGTGCTAGAGATCGAGGACAGGGGGGCTACACCTTC.